What follows are 5 T cell receptor beta chains derived from one specimen sequenced in a study of T-cell memory formation after mild COVID-19. MiXCR, applied by TCRdb to the 5' RACE reads, yields one record per CDR3 protein. The sample yields about 400,000 distinct CDR3 sequences, less than 25% seen once. Sequences were obtained from PBMCs or a T cell subset sorted from them (not recorded which). The receptors derive from an adult woman who had mild COVID-19 (a few samples of this study predate the infection). Cell type and time point are not known.

The chain joins TRBV7-9 to TRBJ2-7; no reliable D call. CDR3 length equals 12 residues. Trimming took 2 bases from V and 3 from J, leaving 5 bases between them. CDR1 and CDR2 from the germline V gene are SEHNR and FQNEAQ (reference sequence). The CDR3 reads CASSLMNYEQYF. The CDR3 DNA sequence: TGTGCCAGCAGCTTAATGAACTACGAGCAGTACTTC.

The chain links TRBV5-1 to TRBJ2-7, with D perhaps TRBD2 (7 bases). CDR1 SGHRS and CDR2 YFSETQ come from the germline V gene. The CDR3 spans 15 residues. V was clipped by 5 bases and J by 0 bases, with 15 bases between them. CDR3 residues: CASRGGGVYSYEQYF. Written as DNA, the CDR3 is TGCGCCAGCAGAGGAGGGGGGGTCTACTCCTACGAGCAGTACTTC. Based on the CDR3 plus reference TRBV5-1 and TRBJ2-7, the full variable domain is KAGVTQTPRYLIKTRGQQVTLSCSPISGHRSVSWYQQTPGQGLQFLFEYFSETQRNKGNFPGRFSGRQFSNSRSEMNVSTLELGDSALYLCASRGGGVYSYEQYFGPGTRLTVT.

This rearrangement joins TRBV18 to TRBJ1-3; D is unclear. The CDR3 loop spans 15 amino acids. Trimming removed 2 bases at V and 1 base at J, with 9 bases between. The germline CDR1 and CDR2 sequences are KGHSH and LQKENI. In nucleotides, the CDR3 is TGTGCCAGCTCACCAAGGAGGGCTTCTGGAAACACCATATATTTT. Its translation is CASSPRRASGNTIYF.

This rearrangement joins TRBV4-3 to TRBJ2-3; TRBD2 aligns across 8 bases. CDR3 length: 16 residues. Germline CDR1 reads LGHNA; CDR2 reads YSLEER. Germline trimming cut 0 bases from V and 6 bases from J; bases unmatched to any gene: 8. CDR3 protein: CASSQEMLAGPDTQYF. CDR3 coding DNA: TGCGCCAGCAGCCAAGAGATGCTAGCGGGTCCCGATACGCAGTATTTT.

This clonotype was observed a handful of times. The CDR3 region has the DNA TGTGCCAGTAGTACCCTCGGAGGTGGACTAGCGGGAACAGCCTACGAGCAGTACTTC. Its translation is CASSTLGGGLAGTAYEQYF. The V gene is TRBV19, the J gene TRBJ2-7, with 12 bases identical to TRBD2. The V and J ends lost 4 bases and 2 bases, in that order; junction bases with no gene match: 15. Germline CDR1 reads LNHDA; CDR2 reads SQIVND (reference sequence). The CDR3 covers 19 residues.